Sequencing of this TCR beta chain was carried out in a study of T cell responses to AZD1222 COVID-19 vaccine. TCRdb keeps only in-frame clones here, not all; method: immunoSEQ multiplex PCR. This table holds approximately 90,000 clones, 85% to 90% found once. Study results and caveats: Spike-specific TCR breadth rose after two AZD1222 doses, and depth rose as well. Clonal diversity was possibly underestimated; the donors were predominantly white British and more often female.

With 1 base removed from V and 7 bases from J, the gap between germline ends came to 14 bases. CDR1 is SGHTA and CDR2 is FQGTGA in the germline V gene. The CDR3 is made up of 16 amino acids. As to this clone: Its antigen is unknown.

The sample in question was peripheral blood, obtained on day 0 of AZD1222 vaccination. The chain links TRBV7-3 to TRBJ1-6; the D is unclear. This receptor was obtained from an adult in good health. In nucleotides, the CDR3 is TGTGCCAGCAGCTTAAGCGCTGCGGGCTCAAATTCACCCCTCCACTTT. It yields the protein CASSLSAAGSNSPLHF. Full variable domain (outside the CDR3, taken from reference TRBV7-3 and TRBJ1-6): GAGVSQTPSNKVTEKGKYVELRCDPISGHTALYWYRQSLGQGPEFLIYFQGTGAADDSGLPNDRFFAVRPEGSVSTLKIQRTERGDSAVYLCASSLSAAGSNSPLHFGNGTRLTVT.